This T cell receptor beta chain was recorded in a study of T cell repertoires in aging, cancer and after chemotherapy. Study-level information: Patients with chronic lymphocytic leukemia were sampled before and after fludarabine- or bendamustine-based chemotherapy. General study results and limits: Untreated cancer patients had significantly lower blood TCR diversity than age-matched healthy donors.

Rearranged V-D-J TRB sequences were amplified with a mixed TRB-A/B primer pool. TCRdb reprocessed the multiplex PCR reads via MiXCR and lists one record per CDR3 protein. The sample has about 6,600 distinct CDR3 sequences, 25% to 35% seen once. This clonotype was seen a handful of times. Its antigen remains unknown. TCR beta rearrangements were amplified from peripheral blood genomic DNA. The CDR3 has 16 residues. CDR1 and CDR2 (germline): MNHEY, SMNVEV (reference sequence). V lost 2 bases and J lost 2; bases outside the gene matches: 7. The sequenced material came from blood. The V gene is TRBV27, the J gene TRBJ2-7, with 9 bases aligning to TRBD2. The clonotype comes from a human donor with a blood cancer. The donor label of this sample is uncertain. In DNA, the CDR3 is TGTGCCAGCAGTTTAGTGACTAGCGGAGGGACCTACGAGCAGTACTTC. Its translation: CASSLVTSGGTYEQYF.